This T cell receptor (beta chain) was obtained from a study of blood T cells in healthy people across ages. A sample-barcoded 5' primer and a J-beta primer mix were used in a second PCR of about 7 to 12 cycles. TCRdb re-called the 5' RACE reads through MiXCR, storing one row per CDR3 protein. This sample has hundreds of thousands of distinct CDR3 sequences, with 55% to 70% found just once. Each donor supplied roughly 9 milliliters of peripheral blood. CDR1 is PRHDT and CDR2 is FYEKMQ in the germline V gene (reference sequence). The CDR3 sequence is 13 residues long. About this clonotype itself: One junction end disagrees with the germline gene, perhaps due to a read error.

The rearrangement uses TRBV13 and TRBJ1-5; 7 positions match TRBD1. The source of this sequence is a man aged 30 to 45 in good health. Material: blood. CDR3: CANSSDRNQPQHF. The CDR3, as DNA: TGTGCCAACAGCTCGGACAGGAATCAGCCCCAGCATTTT.